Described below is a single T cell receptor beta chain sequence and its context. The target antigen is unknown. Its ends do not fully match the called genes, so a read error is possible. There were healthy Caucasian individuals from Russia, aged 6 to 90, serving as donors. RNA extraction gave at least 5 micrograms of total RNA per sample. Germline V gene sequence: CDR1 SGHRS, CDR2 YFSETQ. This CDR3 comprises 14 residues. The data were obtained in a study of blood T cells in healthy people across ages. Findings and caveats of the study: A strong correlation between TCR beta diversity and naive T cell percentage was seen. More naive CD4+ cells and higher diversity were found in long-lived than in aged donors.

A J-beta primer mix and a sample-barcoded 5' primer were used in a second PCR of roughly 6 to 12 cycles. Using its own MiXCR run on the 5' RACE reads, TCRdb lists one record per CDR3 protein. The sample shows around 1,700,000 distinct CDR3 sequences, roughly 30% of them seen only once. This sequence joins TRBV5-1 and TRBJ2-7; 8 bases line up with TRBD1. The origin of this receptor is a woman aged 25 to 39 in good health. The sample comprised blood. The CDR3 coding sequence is TGCGCCAGCAGCAAAGGACAGGGCTCCTACGAGCAGCACTTC. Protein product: CASSKGQGSYEQHF.